Listed below are T cell receptor beta chains from one sample, sequenced in a study of shared clonotypes between healthy human individuals. The method was immunoSEQ multiplex PCR; TCRdb's version includes in-frame clones alone and lacks a portion of them. This sample has some 2 million clones, with approximately 95% found just once. Source material: naive CD4+ T cells sorted from blood. Every receptor here comes from a man between 18 and 29 years old in good health. The CDR3 runs from the conserved cysteine through the conserved F or W. A D gene is named only where the DNA matches it firmly. Some rows have no size entry. The others give once, few or many, or a class for an expanded clone.

D	size	V	J	CDR3	DNA
NA	NA	TRBV7-8	TRBJ2-2	CASSPSSKAANTGELFF	TGTGCCAGCAGTCCCTCTAGCAAGGCCGCGAACACCGGGGAGCTGTTTTTT
TRBD1	NA	TRBV5-1	TRBJ1-1	CASTGQQNTEAFF	TGCGCCAGTACGGGACAGCAGAACACTGAAGCTTTCTTT
TRBD1	NA	TRBV6-5	TRBJ2-1	CASRGQGALLNEQFF	TGTGCCAGCAGGGGACAGGGGGCGCTTTTGAATGAGCAGTTCTTC
NA	NA	TRBV4-3	TRBJ1-1	CASSQETGTEAFF	TGCGCCAGCAGCCAAGAAACGGGTACTGAAGCTTTCTTT
NA	NA	TRBV5-1	TRBJ1-1	CASSLEGSPYLNTEAFF	TGCGCCAGCAGCTTGGAGGGCAGCCCATATTTGAACACTGAAGCTTTCTTT
TRBD1	once	TRBV4-1	TRBJ2-7	CASSPGGLRDRSYEQYF	TGCGCCAGCAGCCCGGGCGGGTTACGGGACAGGTCCTACGAGCAGTACTTC
TRBD1	NA	TRBV5-4	TRBJ2-1	CASSRDSYNEQFF	TGTGCCAGCAGCCGGGACAGCTACAATGAGCAGTTCTTC
NA	NA	TRBV19	TRBJ1-2	CASSIFSGFGYTF	TGTGCCAGTAGTATCTTTTCAGGGTTTGGCTACACCTTC
NA	NA	TRBV27	TRBJ2-4	CASSLKEVNLAKNIQYF	TGTGCCAGCAGTTTAAAGGAGGTAAATCTAGCCAAAAACATTCAGTACTTC
TRBD1	NA	TRBV27	TRBJ1-4	CASSFGTGVEKLFF	TGTGCCAGCAGTTTCGGGACAGGGGTTGAAAAACTGTTTTTT
TRBD1	NA	TRBV28	TRBJ1-2	CASSLRTGEGYTF	TGTGCCAGCAGTTTAAGGACAGGGGAAGGCTACACCTTC
NA	NA	TRBV10-3	TRBJ1-2	CASEAGPAYGYTF	TGTGCCTCGGAAGCAGGACCCGCTTATGGCTACACCTTC
NA	NA	TRBV7-9	TRBJ1-5	CASSLGRGGNQPQHF	TGTGCCAGCAGCTTAGGCCGAGGAGGCAATCAGCCCCAGCATTTT
TRBD2	NA	TRBV7-2	TRBJ2-1	CASRTTSGSYNEQFF	TGTGCCAGCAGAACAACTAGCGGCTCCTACAATGAGCAGTTCTTC
NA	NA	TRBV15	TRBJ1-4	CATSRAWGLGEKLFF	TGTGCCACCAGCAGAGCCTGGGGGCTGGGGGAAAAACTGTTTTTT
NA	NA	TRBV14	TRBJ1-1	CASSPRLNTEAFF	TGTGCCAGCAGCCCTCGACTAAACACTGAAGCTTTCTTT
TRBD1	NA	TRBV30	TRBJ1-6	CAWTPGTGNSPLHF	TGTGCCTGGACCCCGGGGACAGGGAATTCACCCCTCCACTTT
TRBD2	NA	TRBV6-1	TRBJ2-5	CASSEGLAGGQETQYF	TGTGCCAGCAGTGAGGGGCTAGCGGGGGGACAAGAGACCCAGTACTTC
NA	NA	TRBV6-5	TRBJ2-7	CASSRKLGSYEQYF	TGTGCCAGCAGCCGGAAGTTGGGAAGCTACGAACAGTACTTC
NA	NA	TRBV4-1	TRBJ2-5	CASSQDVRTQETQYF	TGCGCCAGCAGCCAAGATGTTCGGACACAAGAGACCCAGTACTTC
NA	NA	TRBV18	TRBJ1-2	CASSPPGQAEQGIYGYTF	TGTGCCAGCTCACCACCCGGGCAGGCCGAACAAGGGATCTATGGCTACACCTTC
TRBD1	few	TRBV18	TRBJ1-1	CASSQDRGTEAFF	TGTGCCAGCTCACAGGACAGGGGCACTGAAGCTTTCTTT
NA	NA	TRBV11-3	TRBJ1-1	CASSLVKRDRRNTEAFF	TGTGCCAGCAGCTTAGTCAAGCGAGACAGGAGGAACACTGAAGCTTTCTTT
NA	NA	TRBV4-3	TRBJ2-5	CASSQVKAGLGGSKETQYF	TGCGCCAGCAGCCAAGTGAAAGCCGGGCTGGGTGGTAGCAAAGAGACCCAGTACTTC
NA	NA	TRBV6-5	TRBJ2-2	CATRTGEKNTGELFF	TGTGCCACCCGGACGGGGGAAAAGAACACCGGGGAGCTGTTTTTT
NA	NA	TRBV4-1	TRBJ1-2	CASSQEAKFSNYGYTF	TGCGCCAGCAGCCAAGAAGCCAAATTTTCTAACTATGGCTACACCTTC
TRBD2	NA	TRBV9	TRBJ2-3	CASSASGGAEDTQYF	TGTGCCAGCAGCGCTAGCGGGGGGGCTGAAGATACGCAGTATTTT
TRBD2	NA	TRBV30	TRBJ2-5	CAWSVGLAGAETQYF	TGTGCCTGGAGTGTAGGGCTAGCGGGGGCAGAGACCCAGTACTTC
TRBD1	NA	TRBV7-9	TRBJ2-3	CASSLEGATDTQYF	TGTGCCAGCAGCTTAGAGGGGGCAACAGATACGCAGTATTTT
TRBD2	NA	TRBV6-6	TRBJ2-3	CAATSGSSTQYF	TGTGCCGCGACTAGCGGGAGTAGTACGCAGTATTTT
NA	NA	TRBV25-1	TRBJ2-1	CASSETRVVDNEQFF	TGTGCCAGCAGTGAGACCAGGGTGGTCGACAATGAGCAGTTCTTC
NA	NA	TRBV9	TRBJ2-2	CASSDPGRRELFF	TGTGCCAGCAGCGACCCAGGCCGGCGGGAGCTGTTTTTT
NA	once	TRBV2	TRBJ2-5	CASSRLAQETQYF	TGCGCCAGCAGTCGTCTAGCCCAAGAGACCCAGTACTTC
TRBD2	NA	TRBV30	TRBJ2-5	CAWSPRSGLVTQYF	TGTGCCTGGAGCCCCCGGTCGGGACTAGTGACCCAGTACTTC
NA	once	TRBV4-1	TRBJ1-5	CASSHFGDQPQHF	TGCGCCAGCAGCCACTTCGGGGATCAGCCCCAGCATTTT
TRBD1	NA	TRBV27	TRBJ1-4	CASSSGETGRREKLFF	TGTGCCAGCAGTTCGGGGGAGACAGGGAGACGTGAAAAACTGTTTTTT
NA	NA	TRBV30	TRBJ2-7	CAWRTAGDPSYEQYF	TGTGCCTGGAGGACCGCCGGGGACCCATCCTACGAGCAGTACTTC
TRBD1	NA	TRBV6-1	TRBJ2-3	CASSERGRTDTQYF	TGTGCCAGCAGTGAAAGGGGGCGCACAGATACGCAGTATTTT
TRBD2	NA	TRBV7-6	TRBJ2-7	CASSLSGAGSYEQYF	TGTGCCAGCAGCTTGAGCGGGGCCGGTTCCTACGAGCAGTACTTC
TRBD2	NA	TRBV2	TRBJ2-3	CASEGVSGRANKYF	TGTGCCAGCGAGGGGGTTAGCGGGAGGGCCAACAAGTATTTT
TRBD1	NA	TRBV5-4	TRBJ2-1	CASSKTGGPYNEQFF	TGTGCCAGCAGCAAGACAGGGGGCCCTTACAATGAGCAGTTCTTC
NA	once	TRBV7-2	TRBJ2-1	CASSLRPYNEQFF	TGTGCCAGCAGCTTGAGGCCCTACAATGAGCAGTTCTTC
NA	NA	TRBV2	TRBJ2-1	CASRLDRFGGNEQFF	TGTGCCAGCAGACTTGACAGGTTTGGGGGCAATGAGCAGTTCTTC
NA	NA	TRBV25-1	TRBJ2-3	CASSSTDTQYF	TGTGCCAGCTCTAGCACAGATACGCAGTATTTT